A selection of T cell receptor beta chains follows, all from one sample in a study of cytomegalovirus exposure and HLA in healthy donors. Generated by immunoSEQ multiplex PCR, the TCRdb table keeps only in-frame clones and is missing some. Here the sample spans around 160,000 clones, 68% being singletons. Specimen: PBMCs. All receptors derive from a woman aged 40-49 years in good health and CMV-seropositive. The CDR3 runs from the conserved cysteine through the conserved F or W. Fields, in order: J gene, V gene, D gene, clone size, CDR3 protein, CDR3 DNA. D genes are given only for firm matches. A row's size may be missing; if present it is once, few, many or a size class.

J: TRBJ2-1
V: TRBV11-3
D: TRBD1
size: NA
CDR3: CASSLDPGTGNNEQFF
DNA: TGTGCCAGCAGCTTAGACCCCGGGACAGGGAACAATGAGCAGTTCTTC

J: TRBJ1-1
V: TRBV7-8
D: NA
size: NA
CDR3: CASSFEVGNTEAFF
DNA: TGTGCCAGCAGCTTTGAGGTCGGGAACACTGAAGCTTTCTTT

J: TRBJ1-5
V: TRBV7-8
D: TRBD1
size: once
CDR3: CASSTGTDSNQPQHF
DNA: TGTGCCAGCAGCACCGGGACAGATAGCAATCAGCCCCAGCATTTT

J: TRBJ2-7
V: TRBV7-2
D: NA
size: few
CDR3: CASSFTGRGEQYF
DNA: TGTGCCAGCAGCTTTACAGGGAGAGGCGAGCAGTACTTC

J: TRBJ2-1
V: TRBV6-5
D: NA
size: NA
CDR3: CASSYAPGGDNEQFF
DNA: TGTGCCAGCAGTTACGCCCCGGGCGGGGACAATGAGCAGTTCTTC

J: TRBJ1-2
V: TRBV28
D: NA
size: once
CDR3: CASSLPPTGVYGYTF
DNA: TGTGCCAGCAGTTTACCCCCGACGGGAGTCTATGGCTACACCTTC

J: TRBJ2-5
V: TRBV7-2
D: TRBD2
size: NA
CDR3: CASSLGRGRAQETQYF
DNA: TGTGCCAGCAGCTTAGGGCGCGGGAGGGCTCAAGAGACCCAGTACTTC

J: TRBJ1-5
V: TRBV7-2
D: TRBD1
size: NA
CDR3: CASSLRQGGQPQHF
DNA: TGTGCCAGCAGCTTAAGACAGGGAGGTCAGCCCCAGCATTTT

J: TRBJ1-4
V: TRBV5-1
D: NA
size: NA
CDR3: CASSEGATNEKLFF
DNA: TGCGCCAGCAGCGAAGGGGCAACTAATGAAAAACTGTTTTTT

J: TRBJ2-1
V: TRBV7-3
D: NA
size: NA
CDR3: CASSPDNNEQFF
DNA: TGTGCCAGCAGCCCGGACAACAATGAGCAGTTCTTC

J: TRBJ1-5
V: TRBV28
D: NA
size: NA
CDR3: CASGGEGSNQPQNF
DNA: TGTGCCAGCGGGGGGGAGGGGAGCAATCAGCCCCAGAATTTT

J: TRBJ2-4
V: TRBV7-2
D: TRBD2
size: NA
CDR3: CASSSLAGLAKNIQYF
DNA: TGTGCCAGCAGCTCCCTAGCGGGGTTAGCCAAAAACATTCAGTACTTC

J: TRBJ1-2
V: TRBV7-2
D: NA
size: NA
CDR3: CASSLEQGVWNGYTF
DNA: TGTGCCAGCAGCTTAGAGCAGGGTGTTTGGAATGGCTACACCTTC

J: TRBJ1-1
V: TRBV12-5
D: NA
size: NA
CDR3: CASGNLAGSTEAFF
DNA: TGTGCTAGTGGCAACCTAGCCGGGAGCACTGAAGCTTTCTTT

J: TRBJ2-6
V: TRBV13
D: TRBD1
size: NA
CDR3: CASSTTGYLSGANVLTF
DNA: TGTGCCAGCAGCACGACAGGGTATCTATCTGGGGCCAACGTCCTGACTTTC

J: TRBJ2-5
V: TRBV28
D: NA
size: NA
CDR3: CASGEGGETQYF
DNA: TGTGCCAGCGGGGAGGGGGGGGAGACCCAGTACTTC

J: TRBJ2-7
V: TRBV7-9
D: NA
size: few
CDR3: CASSPRTAESYEQYF
DNA: TGTGCCAGCAGCCCACGGACAGCGGAAAGCTACGAGCAGTACTTC

J: TRBJ2-5
V: TRBV4-3
D: NA
size: once
CDR3: CASSQDPPRVGETQYF
DNA: TGCGCCAGCAGCCAAGATCCGCCCAGGGTTGGTGAGACCCAGTACTTC

J: TRBJ2-7
V: TRBV19
D: NA
size: NA
CDR3: CASSNSDGSYEQYF
DNA: TGTGCCAGTAGTAACAGTGACGGTTCCTACGAGCAGTACTTC

J: TRBJ2-3
V: TRBV29-1
D: NA
size: once
CDR3: CSVEDRSSDSTDTQYF
DNA: TGCAGCGTTGAAGATAGGTCTAGCGATAGCACAGATACGCAGTATTTT

J: TRBJ2-7
V: TRBV28
D: NA
size: few
CDR3: CASESPNPYEQYF
DNA: TGTGCCAGCGAGAGCCCCAACCCCTACGAGCAGTACTTC

J: TRBJ1-1
V: TRBV7-9
D: NA
size: NA
CDR3: CSITEAFF
DNA: TGTTCCATAACAGAAGCTTTCTTT

J: TRBJ1-1
V: TRBV5-1
D: NA
size: once
CDR3: CASSLESGSGHTEAFF
DNA: TGCGCCAGCAGCTTGGAGTCTGGGTCGGGTCACACTGAAGCTTTCTTT

J: TRBJ2-1
V: TRBV9
D: TRBD2
size: few
CDR3: CASSVATGTSGVYNEQFF
DNA: TGTGCCAGCAGCGTAGCTACAGGGACTAGCGGGGTCTACAATGAGCAGTTCTTC

J: TRBJ2-1
V: TRBV7-2
D: TRBD2
size: NA
CDR3: CASSLTGTSGFNEQFF
DNA: TGTGCCAGCAGCTTAACCGGGACTAGCGGGTTTAATGAGCAGTTCTTC

J: TRBJ2-7
V: TRBV4-3
D: TRBD1
size: medium-sized
CDR3: CASSQGTPGTGSEQYF
DNA: TGCGCCAGCAGCCAAGGGACCCCCGGGACAGGGAGCGAGCAGTACTTC

J: TRBJ1-2
V: TRBV6-5
D: TRBD1
size: NA
CDR3: CASSLTQGIYYGYTF
DNA: TGTGCCAGCAGCCTGACACAGGGGATCTACTATGGCTACACCTTC

J: TRBJ2-3
V: TRBV6-1
D: NA
size: NA
CDR3: CASSWSIYSTDTQYF
DNA: TGTGCCAGCAGTTGGAGTATATATAGCACAGATACGCAGTATTTT

J: TRBJ2-5
V: TRBV7-2
D: NA
size: NA
CDR3: CASSLGGLQETQYF
DNA: TGTGCCAGCAGCTTAGGGGGACTGCAAGAGACCCAGTACTTC

J: TRBJ2-2
V: TRBV11-2
D: NA
size: NA
CDR3: CASSSGLRGPNTGELFF
DNA: TGTGCCAGCAGCTCCGGCTTACGAGGCCCGAACACCGGGGAGCTGTTTTTT

J: TRBJ2-5
V: TRBV6-1
D: TRBD1
size: once
CDR3: CASSGGQGDLETQYF
DNA: TGTGCCAGTAGTGGAGGACAGGGGGACTTAGAGACCCAGTACTTC

J: TRBJ1-2
V: TRBV6-1
D: TRBD1
size: few
CDR3: CASSEAHGQGGYGYTF
DNA: TGTGCCAGCAGTGAAGCCCATGGACAGGGGGGCTATGGCTACACCTTC

J: TRBJ2-7
V: TRBV5-1
D: TRBD1
size: NA
CDR3: CASSPGGDRVTYEQYF
DNA: TGCGCCAGCAGCCCTGGGGGGGACAGGGTAACCTACGAGCAGTACTTC

J: TRBJ2-5
V: TRBV12-5
D: NA
size: NA
CDR3: CASGPSGEETQYF
DNA: TGTGCTAGTGGTCCCAGCGGAGAAGAGACCCAGTACTTC

J: TRBJ2-4
V: TRBV5-1
D: TRBD1
size: NA
CDR3: CASSLAAGTGGNIQYF
DNA: TGCGCCAGCAGCTTGGCCGCGGGGACAGGGGGAAACATTCAGTACTTC

J: TRBJ2-1
V: TRBV7-9
D: NA
size: few
CDR3: CASSKLDWKNNEQFF
DNA: TGTGCCAGCAGCAAACTAGACTGGAAAAACAATGAGCAGTTCTTC

J: TRBJ1-4
V: TRBV5-4
D: TRBD1
size: NA
CDR3: CASSIKTGDNEKLFF
DNA: TGTGCCAGCAGTATCAAGACAGGGGATAATGAAAAACTGTTTTTT

J: TRBJ2-7
V: TRBV28
D: NA
size: NA
CDR3: CASSLRTDEQYF
DNA: TGTGCCAGCAGTTTACGGACAGACGAGCAGTACTTC

J: TRBJ2-5
V: TRBV7-2
D: TRBD2
size: NA
CDR3: CASSVSWRGIPETQYF
DNA: TGTGCCAGCAGCGTATCTTGGCGGGGGATTCCTGAGACCCAGTACTTC

J: TRBJ2-5
V: TRBV7-8
D: TRBD1
size: NA
CDR3: CASSPPPWTGVQETQYF
DNA: TGTGCCAGCAGTCCTCCCCCCTGGACAGGGGTTCAAGAGACCCAGTACTTC

J: TRBJ2-1
V: TRBV6-6
D: NA
size: once
CDR3: CASSASGNNEQFF
DNA: TGTGCCAGCAGTGCCTCAGGGAACAATGAGCAGTTCTTC

J: TRBJ2-7
V: TRBV23-1
D: TRBD1
size: few
CDR3: CASSQSWVTGTGGYEQYF
DNA: TGCGCCAGCAGTCAATCCTGGGTTACCGGGACAGGGGGGTACGAGCAGTACTTC

J: TRBJ1-5
V: TRBV6-5
D: NA
size: NA
CDR3: CASSYSHNSNQPQHF
DNA: TGTGCCAGCAGTTACTCACACAATAGCAATCAGCCCCAGCATTTT

J: TRBJ2-7
V: TRBV27
D: NA
size: NA
CDR3: CASSLEGSNSYEQYF
DNA: TGTGCCAGCAGTTTAGAGGGCAGCAACTCCTACGAGCAGTACTTC

J: TRBJ2-2
V: TRBV11-3
D: NA
size: NA
CDR3: CASSSRVPGELFF
DNA: TGTGCCAGCAGCTCCAGGGTTCCCGGGGAGCTGTTTTTT

J: TRBJ2-5
V: TRBV5-1
D: TRBD2
size: NA
CDR3: CASSSGTSGGVETQYF
DNA: TGCGCCAGCAGCTCCGGGACTAGCGGGGGGGTGGAGACCCAGTACTTC

J: TRBJ1-2
V: TRBV5-4
D: TRBD1
size: NA
CDR3: CASSLGQEYGYTF
DNA: TGTGCCAGCAGCCTAGGACAGGAATATGGCTACACCTTC

J: TRBJ1-4
V: TRBV7-2
D: TRBD1
size: NA
CDR3: CASSTQGASEKLFF
DNA: TGTGCCAGCAGTACACAGGGGGCTAGTGAAAAACTGTTTTTT